The 22 T cell receptor beta chains presented below share a single source sample, sequenced in a study of control samples from healthy donors and cancer patients. The repertoire was sequenced with immunoSEQ multiplex PCR; TCRdb's copy has only in-frame clones and lacks some. The sample comprises 55,000 to 70,000 clones, around 90% of which are singletons, and about 0.91% rests with the top ten. The source material was PBMCs. Every receptor here comes from a man aged 25-45 years with colorectal cancer.

V and J are TRBV7-8 and TRBJ1-2; TRBD1 matches at 8 bases. Germline V CDR1 and CDR2: SGHVS, FQNEAQ. This CDR3 contains 15 residues. The V segment lost 5 bases and the J segment 0 bases; nucleotides outside the gene matches: 5. DNA of the CDR3: TGTGCCAGCAGCCTGACAGGGGACCCTAACTATGGCTACACCTTC. It yields the protein CASSLTGDPNYGYTF. Drawing the rest from reference TRBV7-8 and TRBJ1-2, the complete variable domain is GAGVSQSPRYKVAKRGQDVALRCDPISGHVSLFWYQQALGQGPEFLTYFQNEAQLDKSGLPSDRFFAERPEGSVSTLKIQRTQQEDSAVYLCASSLTGDPNYGYTFGSGTRLTVV.

This sequence joins TRBV20-1 and TRBJ1-6; 8 bases fit TRBD1. This CDR3 spans 14 amino acids. Unmatched junction bases numbered 4, after V lost 3 bases and J lost 6 bases. The germline V gene encodes CDR1 DFQATT and CDR2 SNEGSKA (reference sequence). The CDR3 reads CSASGTGGNSPLHF. The DNA of the CDR3 is TGCAGTGCTAGTGGGACAGGCGGTAATTCACCCCTCCACTTT.

The chain is built from TRBV30 and TRBJ1-6; D call uncertain. The CDR3 is 13 residues long. V was shortened by 7 bases and J by 13 bases, with 20 bases between the two germline ends. Germline V gene data show CDR1 as GTSNPN and CDR2 as SVGIG (reference sequence). The CDR3 DNA reads as TGTGCCTCCCAAGTCAGCCCTAGTTTGCCCCTCCACTTT. Its translation: CASQVSPSLPLHF. Full variable domain (remainder filled in from reference TRBV30 and TRBJ1-6): SQTIHQWPATLVQPVGSPLSLECTVEGTSNPNLYWYRQAAGRGLQLLFYSVGIGQISSEVPQNLSASRPQDRQFILSSKKLLLSDSGFYLCASQVSPSLPLHFGNGTRLTVT.

The rearrangement uses TRBV6-5 and TRBJ2-2; D uncertain. This CDR3 is built from 16 residues. Trimming left V 2 bases short and J 0 bases short, with 10 bases between. Germline-derived CDR1 and CDR2 are MNHEY and SVGAGI. The CDR3 DNA reads TGTGCCAGCAGTTACAGTCCGCCCTCGAACACCGGGGAGCTGTTTTTT. This translates into CASSYSPPSNTGELFF.

The V and J genes are TRBV6-5 and TRBJ1-3; a weak D match, TRBD1 (6 bases). V gave up 10 bases and J gave up 2 bases, with 15 bases separating them. The V gene's germline CDR1 is MNHEY and CDR2 SVGAGI. CDR3 length equals 14 residues. The CDR3 bases are TGTGCCACCAAGGGGGTTAACACTGGAAACACCATATATTTT. This codes for CATKGVNTGNTIYF.

The chain combines TRBV19 with TRBJ2-7; D gene unclear. Trimming took off 7 bases at V and 0 bases at J, with 16 bases between the two ends. The germline V gene has CDR1 LNHDA and CDR2 SQIVND (reference sequence). CDR3 length: 15 amino acids. The CDR3: CASKASHASSYEQYV. In nucleotides, the CDR3 is TGTGCCAGTAAGGCGTCCCATGCGAGCTCCTACGAGCAGTACGTC.

The V and J genes are TRBV30 and TRBJ2-3, with 8 bases lining up with TRBD2. Trimming removed 2 bases from V and 5 bases from J; junction bases left unmatched: 6. The CDR3 runs 14 residues. The germline CDR1 and CDR2 sequences are GTSNPN and SVGIG (reference sequence). CDR3 sequence reads: CAWSPGGPGDTQYF. The CDR3 DNA reads TGTGCCTGGAGTCCGGGGGGGCCTGGAGATACGCAGTATTTT.

This chain connects TRBV11-2 to TRBJ2-1; the D is unclear. Between the trimmed V and J ends, which lost 2 bases and 0 bases, there was a span of 8 bases. This CDR3 spans 15 amino acids. Looked up from germline, CDR1 is SGHAT and CDR2 is FQNNGV. The CDR3 protein is CASSLFSSSYNEQFF. In nucleotides, the CDR3 is TGTGCCAGCAGCTTATTTAGTAGCTCCTACAATGAGCAGTTCTTC.

The J gene is TRBJ1-2, the V gene TRBV24-1; the match to TRBD1 covers 7 bases. The J segment lost 8 bases and the V segment lost 1 base, leaving 9 bases of the junction unmatched. The CDR3 runs 15 residues. Looked up from germline, CDR1 is KGHDR and CDR2 is SFDVKD. CDR3 sequence reads: CATSDFTGAMSGYTF. CDR3 nucleotides: TGTGCCACCAGTGATTTCACAGGGGCCATGAGCGGCTACACCTTC.

The V and J genes are TRBV21-1 and TRBJ2-2. TRBV21-1 is assigned pseudogene status. The CDR3 is 14 amino acids. The CDR3, as DNA: TGTGCCACCAAAGACATCGCGAGGACCGGGGAGCTGTTTTTT. The encoded protein is CATKDIARTGELFF.

The chain recombines TRBV6-5 with TRBJ2-7; the match to TRBD1 covers 8 bases. V was clipped by 4 bases and J by 2 bases; unmatched bases: 4. Germline-derived CDR1 and CDR2 are MNHEY and SVGAGI. The CDR3 has 14 residues. Here the CDR3 DNA reads TGTGCCAGCAGTTCCGGGACAGGACCCTACGAGCAGTACTTC. This gives the protein CASSSGTGPYEQYF.

This chain uses TRBV6-5 with TRBJ1-5; 8 nucleotides align to TRBD1. J was trimmed by 4 bases and V by 6 bases; bases with no gene match: 8. The CDR3 has 15 residues. The V gene's germline CDR1 is MNHEY and CDR2 SVGAGI. Written as DNA, the CDR3 is TGTGCCAGCAGCCGGACAGGGCAGCTAAATCAGCCCCAGCATTTT. It translates to CASSRTGQLNQPQHF.

This clone appeared a single time. V gene TRBV7-2 combines with J gene TRBJ2-5; D perhaps matches TRBD1 (6 bases). V lost 5 bases and J lost 1, with 11 bases in between. The germline V gene has CDR1 SGHTA and CDR2 FQGNSA. This CDR3 has 14 amino acids. CDR3 sequence (DNA): TGTGCCAGCAGCATGGGGGCAACCCAAGAGACCCAGTACTTC. It yields the protein CASSMGATQETQYF.

V and J are TRBV19 and TRBJ1-3; 8 bases are shared with TRBD1. The germline CDR1 and CDR2 sequences are LNHDA and SQIVND (reference sequence). The CDR3 runs 16 residues. The V segment lost 1 base and the J segment 7 bases; nucleotides outside the gene matches: 9. The CDR3 protein is CASSIVPDRERNTIYF. In DNA, the CDR3 is TGTGCCAGTAGTATAGTTCCGGACAGGGAACGTAACACCATATATTTT.

The chain joins TRBV10-3 to TRBJ2-7; 9 positions agree with TRBD1. The CDR3 consists of 13 residues. CDR1 ENHRY and CDR2 SYGVKD come from the germline V gene. J lost 2 bases, V lost 5 bases, and 1 base had no gene match. In DNA form, the CDR3 reads TGTGCCATCAGTAGGGACAGGGCCTACGAGCAGTACTTC. It is translated as CAISRDRAYEQYF.

This sequence joins TRBV2 and TRBJ1-2; D not resolved. The CDR3 spans 14 residues. Per the germline V gene, CDR1 is SNHLY and CDR2 is FYNNEI. Trimming cost V 1 base and J 4 bases, with 10 bases left between them. The CDR3 coding sequence is TGTGCCAGCAGTGAAGAAGTTGCTATCTATGGCTACACCTTC. It codes for CASSEEVAIYGYTF.

The J gene is TRBJ2-5, the V gene TRBV27; TRBD2 agrees at 9 bases. This CDR3 region has 15 residues. Germline V gene sequence: CDR1 MNHEY, CDR2 SMNVEV (reference sequence). J was trimmed by 5 bases and V by 6 bases; bases with no gene match: 10. CDR3 nucleotide sequence: TGTGCCAGCAGAGACGGGACTAGCTGGTCGGAGACCCAGTACTTC. This translates into CASRDGTSWSETQYF.

This clone was picked up a small number of times. The chain has TRBV12-5 and TRBJ2-3, with 7 bases fitting TRBD1. From germline, CDR1 is LGHNT and CDR2 FRNRAP. The CDR3 totals 18 residues. Trimming removed 5 bases from V and 0 bases from J; junction bases left unmatched: 14. The CDR3 nucleotides read TGTGCTAGTGGTCAGATAACAGGGGCGGTAACTAGCACAGATACGCAGTATTTT. It yields the protein CASGQITGAVTSTDTQYF.

The chain has TRBV6-4 and TRBJ1-5; D unclear. Germline V CDR1 and CDR2: MRHNA, SNTAGT. V shed 5 bases and J shed 3 bases, with 11 bases lying between them. This CDR3 region has 14 residues. The CDR3 sequence is CASSRGEYNQPQHF. The CDR3 region has the DNA TGTGCCAGCAGTCGCGGCGAGTACAATCAGCCCCAGCATTTT.

This chain connects TRBV19 to TRBJ2-7, with D tentatively TRBD2 (5 bases). CDR1 LNHDA and CDR2 SQIVND come from the germline V gene (reference sequence). Trimming cost V 6 bases and J 3 bases, with 18 bases left between them. This CDR3 is built from 15 residues. CDR3 region: CASRKGGQVYYEQYF. In nucleotides, the CDR3 is TGTGCCAGTAGGAAGGGCGGGCAGGTCTACTACGAGCAGTACTTC.

V gene TRBV30 combines with J gene TRBJ1-4; no definite D call. The CDR3 sequence is 10 residues long. CDR1 is GTSNPN and CDR2 is SVGIG in the germline V gene (reference sequence). DNA of the CDR3: TGTGCGTGTTCAACAGAAAAACTGTTTTTT. It yields the protein CACSTEKLFF.

This clone was counted a single time. This chain joins TRBV21-1 and TRBJ2-7; whether TRBD1, the table's D call, matches the DNA was not checked. TRBV21-1 is recorded as a pseudogene. The length of the CDR3 is 20 residues. The CDR3 loop is CASSKAGTGNDVSQSYEQYV. The CDR3 DNA sequence: TGTGCCAGCAGCAAAGCCGGGACAGGGAACGACGTTAGCCAAAGCTACGAGCAGTACGTC.